The clone carrying this T cell receptor (beta chain) appeared many times. Its antigen is not known. This specimen belongs to a study of T-cell reconstitution after alpha-beta-depleted transplantation in children. Study-wide results and caveats: Newly produced T cells mostly provided counts and TCRbeta diversity after one year, as hyperexpanded clones declined. Reports say that about two months after transplant, the alpha-beta T cells came out of several hundred graft clones that had expanded.

Preparation of the TCRbeta library used unique molecular identifiers. TCRdb itself ran the PCR reads through MiXCR, one entry per CDR3 protein. The repertoire holds approximately 650,000 distinct CDR3 sequences, with less than 15% as singletons. The source material was PBMCs, sampled before TCRalphabeta/CD19-depleted stem cell transplant. This sequence was found in a girl aged 2-10 years with congenital amegakaryocytic thrombocytopenia, due to receive a stem cell transplant.

The chain's CDR3 is CASSQDPVLYNEQFF. The CDR3 region has the DNA TGCGCCAGCAGCCAAGATCCCGTACTGTACAATGAGCAGTTCTTC. V is TRBV4-1 and J is TRBJ2-1; D uncertain. Trimming cost V 0 bases and J 4 bases, with 10 bases left between them. Germline CDR1 and CDR2: MGHRA and YSYEKL. The CDR3 consists of 15 residues.